This T cell receptor beta chain was documented in a study of blood T cell repertoires in COVID-19. Turning to the study itself: The United States, Italy and Spain provided the acute and convalescent COVID-19 samples.

Original handling: Cell counts per sample came from amplifying reference gene primers. Produced via immunoSEQ multiplex PCR; TCRdb's table is partial and in-frame only. V and J calls and clone size come straight from that table; D and trimming were deduced from the DNA. The sample lists tens of thousands of clones; 91% were seen once. The length of the CDR3 is 14 residues. V shed 8 bases, J shed 2 bases, and the junction held 8 bases outside the gene matches. Looked up from germline, CDR1 is MDHEN and CDR2 is SYDVKM. The chain has TRBV28 and TRBJ2-7, with 8 bases identical to TRBD2. The receptor was isolated from an older woman with active COVID-19. The sample comprised peripheral blood. The chain's CDR3 is CASHLSGTTYEQYF. CDR3 coding DNA: TGTGCCAGCCACCTTAGCGGGACCACCTACGAGCAGTACTTC.